This T cell receptor (beta chain) was observed in a study of blood T cell repertoires in COVID-19. This clone was picked up one time. Using immunoSEQ multiplex PCR, the repertoire was profiled, and TCRdb retains in-frame clones only, with some absent. In the table there are around 230,000 clones, approximately 84% of which are singletons. Participants were aged roughly 18 to 100 years from around 26 US areas. The sequence was collected from a woman between 35 and 50 years old with acute COVID-19. The sequencing sample was made of PBMCs or T cells enriched from blood (not recorded which).

The CDR3 bases are TGTGCCAGCAGCATCTGGACAGGGAACACTGAAGCTTTCTTT. It encodes CASSIWTGNTEAFF. The V and J genes are TRBV5-4 and TRBJ1-1; 7 bases are shared with TRBD1. V dropped 4 bases and J dropped 1; count of bases not matched to a gene: 4. There are 14 residues in the CDR3. In germline, CDR1 is SGHNT, CDR2 YYREEE (reference sequence).